This TCR beta chain derives from a study of monozygotic twins with cystic fibrosis (dated by TCRdb to about 2021). Background on the whole study: Barcoded libraries were prepared with approximately 16 PCR cycles from approximately 2.8 micrograms of fragmented DNA. Ten female and six male twin pairs, aged about 2.0 to 40 years (median 9.1 years) and mostly children and adolescents, were included in the cohort. The study compared TCR beta repertoires within and between 16 monozygotic twin pairs with cystic fibrosis to assess genetic influence on V and J gene usage. Data for three of the twin pairs had already been reported earlier in a different context. Twins were ranked among around 990 cohort participants for weight-for-height and FEVPerc (FEV1 disease centile) on the day of blood sampling.

Trimming at the junction amounts to 6 bases on V and 2 bases on J, and the germline ends lie 14 bases apart. From the germline V gene (reference sequence), CDR1 is SGHNT and CDR2 is YYREEE. Inclusive of the bounding cysteine and phenylalanine, the CDR3 is 15 residues long. Only the CDR3 DNA is retained, 45 bases long and in frame from the first base. Following the manufacturer's instructions, TCR beta CDR3 regions were amplified by multiplex PCR with the immunoSEQ immune profiling system. An Illumina NextSeq system was used to carry out the sequencing. From the authors' description of their analysis: Sequence data were processed on the immunoSEQ Analyzer platform, and clonality was computed as the square root of Simpson's index of productive rearrangements. V and J usage similarity was measured by Jensen-Shannon distance, and CDR3 generation probabilities were computed with OLGA. Shared CDR3 sequences were searched against the immuneACCESS database (August 2020) and VDJdb (December 2020). Not all clones reach the TCRdb copy of this immuneACCESS table, which keeps in-frame sequences only. Checked studies attribute under half of the gap to unresolved V genes and leave the rest unexplained. D and trimming were read from the DNA, whereas the V and J calls and clone size are those reported in that table. A total of fewer than 15,000 clones appear in this sample, roughly 98% of them only once. Approximately 0.41% of the sample is in the top ten clones.

This clone was recorded once. It lacks a known antigen. No base-level quality is on record; no much larger clone is a single base apart. The investigation overall reported the following: Monozygotic CF twin pairs shared significantly more nucleotide-identical clonotypes within each pair than unrelated CF individuals shared with one another (P = 0.000026, Mann-Whitney). V gene usage was most similar to the co-twin in 13 of 16 pairs, and J usage was most similar to the co-twin in 8 of 16 pairs, which suggests genetic constraints. Simpson clonality was generally low (median approximately 0.009), suggesting a naive-dominated repertoire, with higher clonality in the most severely affected patients. Only a small cohort was studied, and no association of shared CDR3 numbers with age, concordance or disease severity was found.

The twin pairs came from the European Cystic Fibrosis Twin and Sibling Study Cohort, a cohort that recruited patients from 150 to 200 CF clinics across 14 European countries. Zygosity and CFTR genotype were verified in-house, with zygosity tested by multiplex PCR of nine short tandem repeat loci. Peripheral blood was sampled from each twin, and clinical parameters were recorded on the day of blood sampling. Genomic DNA was isolated from peripheral blood cells with phenol/chloroform and kept in TE buffer at 4 degrees C. The receptor chain draws on TRBV5-4 and TRBJ2-2; the D region may be TRBD1 or TRBD2, each matching 5 bases equally. Material for sequencing was blood. The TCR comes from a girl aged 2-10 years with cystic fibrosis. The CDR3 region has the sequence CASTIRGPNTGELFF. The DNA sequence reads TGTGCCAGCACCATAAGGGGACCTAACACCGGGGAGCTGTTTTTT.